This entry is about one T cell receptor beta chain. The immunoSEQ assay was v3.0, run at survey level. Data came from immunoSEQ multiplex PCR; TCRdb stores just in-frame clones and leaves some out. This table has about 22,000 clones, around 83% appearing once. The length of the CDR3 is 15 residues. Trimming pared 4 bases from V and 8 bases from J, leaving 18 bases between. The germline V gene has CDR1 MNHNS and CDR2 SASEGT. No donor had fewer than one pre-ART PBMC sample or fewer than two post-ART PBMC samples. The data originate from a study of long-term antiretroviral therapy in people with HIV. Study-level background: The 2015 recommendation for immediate ART came about a decade after the earliest samples.

Specimen: unsorted PBMCs, collected 0.1 years before starting antiretroviral therapy. The rearrangement links TRBV6-1 to TRBJ2-1, with a weak D call TRBD1 (5 bases). This TCR came from a man aged 18 to 29 with HIV. The CDR3 nucleotides read TGTGCCAGCAGTGGGGGCGGTTCGTATAGGCATGAGCAGTTCTTC. Translation gives CASSGGGSYRHEQFF.